Below are 16 T cell receptor beta chains sequenced from a single sample in a study of blood T cells in healthy people across ages. Sample-barcoded 5' priming and a J-beta primer mix drove a second PCR of roughly 6 to 12 cycles. TCRdb re-derived calls from the 5' RACE reads in MiXCR, one entry per CDR3 protein. This table has more than 1 million distinct CDR3 sequences, 35% to 55% appearing once. The sample was blood. The receptors were sampled from a woman aged 55-69 years in good health.

A few counts support this clonotype. The rearrangement links TRBV6-6 to TRBJ2-5; TRBD2 agrees at 8 bases. Looked up from germline, CDR1 is MNHNY and CDR2 is SVGAGI (reference sequence). J was trimmed by 5 bases and V by 6 bases; bases with no gene match: 2. The CDR3 loop spans 12 amino acids. CDR3 sequence reads: CASRTGGETQYF. The CDR3, as DNA: TGTGCCAGCAGGACGGGAGGGGAGACCCAGTACTTC.

This chain joins TRBV20-1 and TRBJ2-1, with 12 bases lining up with TRBD2. The CDR3 loop spans 14 amino acids. CDR1 is DFQATT and CDR2 is SNEGSKA in the germline V gene (reference sequence). After removal of 5 bases from V and 7 bases from J, the junction contained 6 bases not matched to a gene. The CDR3 nucleotides read TGCAGTGCTCTAGCGGGAGGGCCGAGGAATGAGCAGTTCTTC. Protein: CSALAGGPRNEQFF.

The chain links TRBV20-1 to TRBJ2-4; D unresolved. This CDR3 is built from 10 residues. The germline CDR1 and CDR2 sequences are DFQATT and SNEGSKA (reference sequence). The V end lost 3 bases, the J end lost 8 bases, and 5 bases lay between the germline ends. In nucleotides, the CDR3 is TGCAGTGCTAGTAGGGACATTCAGTACTTC. Translating gives CSASRDIQYF.

The chain is built from TRBV20-1 and TRBJ2-1, with D perhaps matching TRBD1 or TRBD2 (6 bases each). Germline values: CDR1 DFQATT, CDR2 SNEGSKA (reference sequence). V was cut by 4 bases and J by 5 bases, with 12 bases left in between. The CDR3 contains 13 residues. CDR3 region: CSATGGDNNEQFF. CDR3 bases: TGCAGTGCTACTGGAGGGGACAACAATGAGCAGTTCTTC.

This rearrangement joins TRBV20-1 to TRBJ2-1, with D possibly being TRBD2 (7 bases). From germline, CDR1 is DFQATT and CDR2 SNEGSKA (reference sequence). Trimming removed 1 base from V and 5 bases from J, with 15 bases in between. This CDR3 is 15 amino acids long. The DNA of the CDR3 is TGCAGTGCTAGAGGGGGGGGCAGAGAACACAATGAGCAGTTCTTC. This encodes CSARGGGREHNEQFF.

The chain uses TRBV7-2 and TRBJ2-7, with D perhaps assigned TRBD1 or TRBD2 (6 bases each). There are 15 residues in the CDR3. Germline loops: CDR1 SGHTA, CDR2 FQGNSA. V was clipped by 5 bases and J by 6 bases, with 20 bases between them. In DNA, the CDR3 is TGTGCCAGCAGCGCAACGACTAGAGGGGGAGGCGAGCAGTACTTC. Its translation is CASSATTRGGGEQYF.

This clonotype was picked up a small number of times. V is TRBV7-7 and J is TRBJ2-1; 7 nucleotides agree with TRBD2. The junction had 10 bases not matched to a gene; V was cut back by 8 bases and J by 6 bases. The CDR3 is 14 amino acids. Germline CDR1 and CDR2: SSHAT and FNYEAQ (reference sequence). The CDR3 sequence: CASAGTTNSNEQFF. The CDR3 DNA reads as TGTGCCAGCGCCGGGACTACAAATAGCAATGAGCAGTTCTTC.

The table lists this clonotype with many counts. J is TRBJ2-7 and V is TRBV5-1; 11 bases match TRBD1. This CDR3 is 13 amino acids long. V gave up 4 bases and J gave up 7 bases; unmatched junction bases: 4. Germline V CDR1 and CDR2: SGHRS, YFSETQ. The CDR3 spells CASSVGQGEEQYF. In nucleotides, the CDR3 is TGCGCCAGCAGCGTGGGACAGGGGGAAGAGCAGTACTTC.

The chain couples TRBV14 to TRBJ1-2; 9 bases map to TRBD1. There are 15 residues in the CDR3. Trimming cost V 4 bases and J 7 bases; bases outside gene matches: 10. The germline CDR1 and CDR2 sequences are SGHDN and FVKESK. CDR3 sequence: CASSRSGTGLIGYTF. In nucleotides, the CDR3 is TGTGCCAGCAGCCGATCCGGGACAGGGCTTATTGGCTACACCTTC.

This clonotype was recorded once. The rearrangement joins TRBV20-1 to TRBJ1-4; 10 bases match TRBD1. The V gene's germline CDR1 is DFQATT and CDR2 SNEGSKA (reference sequence). There are 16 residues in the CDR3. V gave up 5 bases and J gave up 0 bases; unmatched junction bases: 6. Written as DNA, the CDR3 is TGCAGTGCTCGGGACAGGGGATTAGCAACTAATGAAAAACTGTTTTTT. Amino acid sequence: CSARDRGLATNEKLFF.

This chain joins TRBV5-1 and TRBJ2-5; 12 positions agree with TRBD2. The CDR3 runs 19 residues. Germline CDR1 SGHRS, CDR2 YFSETQ. The ends lost 0 bases at V and 1 base at J; junction bases unmatched: 10. CDR3 sequence (DNA): TGCGCCAGCAGCTTGGTATCAGGACTAGCGGGGCTATTCCAAGAGACCCAGTACTTC. Translated, it gives CASSLVSGLAGLFQETQYF.

This clonotype appeared a single time. At one of its ends the junction is not consistent with the germline gene, which may arise from a read error. This chain joins TRBV7-6 and TRBJ2-3; D is perhaps TRBD1 (5 bases). CDR1 is SGHVS, CDR2 FNYEAQ, per germline. The CDR3 totals 14 residues. The CDR3, as DNA: TGTGCCAGCAGCTTAAATGGGGCCACAGGTACGCAGTATTTT. Its translation: CASSLNGATGTQYF.

V gene TRBV5-4 combines with J gene TRBJ2-1; TRBD2 is a possible D gene (5 bases). V lost 5 bases and J 6 bases, leaving 9 bases between the germline ends. The length of the CDR3 is 12 residues. Looked up from germline, CDR1 is SGHNT and CDR2 is YYREEE (reference sequence). As DNA, the CDR3 is TGTGCCAGCAGGGCTAGCTCCAATGAGCAGTTCTTC. This gives the protein CASRASSNEQFF.

This clonotype was found a few times. This sequence joins TRBV3-1 and TRBJ1-5, with a possible D match to TRBD1 (6 bases). The germline CDR1 and CDR2 sequences are LGHDT and YNNKEL (reference sequence). The CDR3 length is 15 residues. Deletions cut 4 bases from V and 0 bases from J, with 10 bases between. CDR3 amino acids: CASSPTGNSNQPQHF. Written as DNA, the CDR3 is TGTGCCAGCAGCCCAACAGGGAATAGCAATCAGCCCCAGCATTTT.

This clonotype was counted between two and nine times. The chain is built from TRBV6-6 and TRBJ2-3; the match to TRBD1 covers 9 bases. Germline V gives CDR1 MNHNY, CDR2 SVGAGI (reference sequence). The V segment lost 5 bases and the J segment 3 bases; nucleotides outside the gene matches: 3. The CDR3 loop spans 14 amino acids. The CDR3 DNA is TGTGCCAGCAGTCGAGGACAGGGGACAGATACGCAGTATTTT. Protein sequence: CASSRGQGTDTQYF.

J is TRBJ2-7 and V is TRBV9; a weak D match, TRBD1 (6 bases). Between the trimmed V and J ends, which lost 4 bases and 2 bases, there was a span of 16 bases. This CDR3 has 15 amino acids. The V gene's germline CDR1 is SGDLS and CDR2 YYNGEE. The CDR3 DNA sequence: TGTGCCAGCAGCCCCGGGTTGGGGGCGACCTACGAGCAGTACTTC. Its protein product is CASSPGLGATYEQYF.